This T cell receptor (beta chain) was retrieved from a study of early T cells in non-severe SARS-CoV-2 infection. This clonotype turned up a few times. Its specificity is unknown. This CDR3 comprises 15 residues. Trimming removed 8 bases from V and 7 bases from J; junction bases left unmatched: 16. The germline gives CDR1 SQVTM, CDR2 ANQGSEA. Findings of the study overall: VDJdb-based annotation leaned toward anti-spike CD8 responses and missed private and CD4 specificities.

TCRdb called the 5' RACE reads again in MiXCR, with one record for every CDR3 protein. The table records tens of thousands of distinct CDR3 sequences, less than 5% of them present only once. Source material: whole blood. The TCR sequence derives from an adult who was a healthcare worker with PCR-confirmed SARS-CoV-2 infection or an uninfected control (not recorded which). J is TRBJ2-5 and V is TRBV29-1; 10 bases are shared with TRBD2. The CDR3 loop is CSLSHTGTSEMTQYF. The CDR3 coding sequence is TGCAGCCTAAGCCATACCGGGACTAGCGAGATGACCCAGTACTTC.